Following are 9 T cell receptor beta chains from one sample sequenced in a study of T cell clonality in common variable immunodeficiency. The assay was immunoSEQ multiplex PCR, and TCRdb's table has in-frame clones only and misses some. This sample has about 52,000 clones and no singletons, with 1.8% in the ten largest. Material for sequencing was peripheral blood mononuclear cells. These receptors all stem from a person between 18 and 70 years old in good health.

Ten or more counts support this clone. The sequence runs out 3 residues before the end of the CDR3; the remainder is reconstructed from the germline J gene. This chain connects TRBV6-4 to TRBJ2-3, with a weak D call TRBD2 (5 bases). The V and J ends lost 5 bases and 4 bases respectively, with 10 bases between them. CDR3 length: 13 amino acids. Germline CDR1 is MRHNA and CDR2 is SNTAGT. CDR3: CASSPEGADTQYF. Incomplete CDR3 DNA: TGTGCCAGCAGTCCCGAGGGCGCAGATACG.

CDR3 sequence: CASSYWDRGRQETQYF. The CDR3 DNA, read in part, is TGTGCCAGCAGTTACTGGGACAGGGGGAGACAAGAGACG. J is TRBJ2-3 and V is TRBV6-2 or TRBV6-3, with TRBD1 matching 11 bases. The read halts 3 residues ahead of the CDR3 end, with the missing end drawn from the germline J gene. The CDR3 has 16 residues. Germline lookup yields CDR1 MNHEY and CDR2 SVGEGT.

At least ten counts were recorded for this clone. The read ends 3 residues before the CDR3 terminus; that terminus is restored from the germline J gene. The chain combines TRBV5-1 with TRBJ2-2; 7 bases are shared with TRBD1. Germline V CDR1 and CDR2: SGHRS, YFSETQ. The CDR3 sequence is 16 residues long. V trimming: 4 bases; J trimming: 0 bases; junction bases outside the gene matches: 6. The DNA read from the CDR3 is TGCGCCAGCAGCCCTCGGACAGGAGCGAACACCGGGGAG. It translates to CASSPRTGANTGE. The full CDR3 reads CASSPRTGANTGELFF. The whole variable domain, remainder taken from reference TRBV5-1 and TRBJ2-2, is KAGVTQTPRYLIKTRGQQVTLSCSPISGHRSVSWYQQTPGQGLQFLFEYFSETQRNKGNFPGRFSGRQFSNSRSEMNVSTLELGDSALYLCASSPRTGANTGELFFGEGSRLTVL.

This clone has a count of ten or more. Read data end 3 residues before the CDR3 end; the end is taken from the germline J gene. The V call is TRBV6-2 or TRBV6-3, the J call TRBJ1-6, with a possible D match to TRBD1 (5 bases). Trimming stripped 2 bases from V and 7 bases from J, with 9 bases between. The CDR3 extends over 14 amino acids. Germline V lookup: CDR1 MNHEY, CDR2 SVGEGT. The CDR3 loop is CASSYTQGNSPLHF. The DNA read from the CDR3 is TGTGCCAGCAGTTACACGCAGGGAAATTCACCC.

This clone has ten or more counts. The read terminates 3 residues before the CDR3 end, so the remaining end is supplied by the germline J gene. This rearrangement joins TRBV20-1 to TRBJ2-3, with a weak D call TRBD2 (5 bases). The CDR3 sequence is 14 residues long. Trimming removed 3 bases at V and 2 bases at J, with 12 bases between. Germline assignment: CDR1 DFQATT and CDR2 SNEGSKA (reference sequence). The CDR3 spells CSASSGSHTDTQYF. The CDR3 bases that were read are TGCAGTGCTAGTTCGGGGAGCCACACAGATACG.

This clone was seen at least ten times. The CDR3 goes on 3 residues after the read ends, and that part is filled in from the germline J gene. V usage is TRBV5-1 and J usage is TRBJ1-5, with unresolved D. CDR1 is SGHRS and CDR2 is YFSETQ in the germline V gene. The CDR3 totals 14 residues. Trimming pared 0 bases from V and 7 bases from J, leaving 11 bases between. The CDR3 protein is CASSLDLGRQPQHF. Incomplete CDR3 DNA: TGCGCCAGCAGCTTGGATCTAGGTAGGCAGCCC. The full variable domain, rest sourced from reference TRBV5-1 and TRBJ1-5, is KAGVTQTPRYLIKTRGQQVTLSCSPISGHRSVSWYQQTPGQGLQFLFEYFSETQRNKGNFPGRFSGRQFSNSRSEMNVSTLELGDSALYLCASSLDLGRQPQHFGDGTRLSIL.

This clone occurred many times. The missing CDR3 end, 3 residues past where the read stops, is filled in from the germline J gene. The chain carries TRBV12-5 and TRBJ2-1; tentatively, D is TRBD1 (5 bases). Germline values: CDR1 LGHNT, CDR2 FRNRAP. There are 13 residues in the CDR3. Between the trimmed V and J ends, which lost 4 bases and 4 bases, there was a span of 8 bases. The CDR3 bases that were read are TGTGCTAGTGGTTCCCAGGGATACAATGAG. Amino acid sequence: CASGSQGYNE. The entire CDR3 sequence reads CASGSQGYNEQFF. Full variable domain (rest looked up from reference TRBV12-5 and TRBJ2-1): DARVTQTPRHKVTEMGQEVTMRCQPILGHNTVFWYRQTMMQGLELLAYFRNRAPLDDSGMPKDRFSAEMPDATLATLKIQPSEPRDSAVYFCASGSQGYNEQFFGPGTRLTVL.

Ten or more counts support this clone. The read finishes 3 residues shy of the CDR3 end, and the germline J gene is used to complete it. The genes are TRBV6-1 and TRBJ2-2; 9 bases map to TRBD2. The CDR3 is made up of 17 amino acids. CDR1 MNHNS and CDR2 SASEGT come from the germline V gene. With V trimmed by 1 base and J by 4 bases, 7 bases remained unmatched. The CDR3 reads CASSEGGSGGLTGELFF. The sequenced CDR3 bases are TGTGCCAGCAGTGAAGGTGGTAGCGGGGGACTCACCGGGGAG.

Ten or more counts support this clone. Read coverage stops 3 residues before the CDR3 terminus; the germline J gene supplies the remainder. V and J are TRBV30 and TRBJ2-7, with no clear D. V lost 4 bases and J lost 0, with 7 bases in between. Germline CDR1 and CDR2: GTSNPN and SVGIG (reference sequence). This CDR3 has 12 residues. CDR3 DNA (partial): TGTGCCTGGATTACAGACTCCTACGAG. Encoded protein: CAWITDSYE. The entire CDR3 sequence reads CAWITDSYEQYF.